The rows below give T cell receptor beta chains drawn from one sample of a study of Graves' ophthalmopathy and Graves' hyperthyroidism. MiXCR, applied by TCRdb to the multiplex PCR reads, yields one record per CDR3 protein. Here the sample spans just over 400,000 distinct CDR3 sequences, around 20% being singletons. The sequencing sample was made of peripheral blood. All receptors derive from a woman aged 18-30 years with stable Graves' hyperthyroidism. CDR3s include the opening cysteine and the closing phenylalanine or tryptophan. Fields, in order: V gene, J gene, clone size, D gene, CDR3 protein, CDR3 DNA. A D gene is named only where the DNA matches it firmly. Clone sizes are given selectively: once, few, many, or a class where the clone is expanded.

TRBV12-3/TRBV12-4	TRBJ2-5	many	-	CASSFRGNQETQYF	TGTGCCAGCAGTTTTAGGGGGAACCAAGAGACCCAGTACTTC
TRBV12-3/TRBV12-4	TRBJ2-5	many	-	CASSPRDYQETQYF	TGTGCCAGCAGCCCGAGGGACTACCAAGAGACCCAGTACTTC
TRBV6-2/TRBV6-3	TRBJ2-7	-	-	CATRGTNYEQYF	TGTGCCACCAGGGGAACCAACTACGAGCAGTACTTC
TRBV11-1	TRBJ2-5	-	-	CASSLGGLRETQYF	TGTGCCAGCAGCTTAGGGGGGCTGCGAGAGACCCAGTACTTC
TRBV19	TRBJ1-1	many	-	CASSSMARGTEAFF	TGTGCCAGCAGTTCGATGGCCCGGGGCACTGAAGCTTTCTTT
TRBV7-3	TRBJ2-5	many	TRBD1	CASSWDREETQYF	TGTGCCAGCAGCTGGGACAGGGAGGAGACCCAGTACTTC
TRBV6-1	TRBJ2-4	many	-	CASQRLAKNIQYF	TGTGCCAGTCAGAGACTAGCCAAAAACATTCAGTACTTC
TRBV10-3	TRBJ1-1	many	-	CAISEFGGITEAFF	TGTGCCATCAGTGAGTTTGGGGGCATAACTGAAGCTTTCTTT
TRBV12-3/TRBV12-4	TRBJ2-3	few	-	CASSLDLAEDTQYF	TGTGCCAGCAGTTTAGATCTAGCCGAAGATACGCAGTATTTT
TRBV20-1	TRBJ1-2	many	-	CSARTRHGYTF	TGCAGTGCTCGTACCCGGCATGGCTACACCTTC
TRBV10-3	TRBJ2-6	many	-	CAISDPQGGLSGANVLTF	TGTGCCATCAGTGACCCCCAGGGGGGTCTCTCTGGGGCCAACGTCCTGACTTTC
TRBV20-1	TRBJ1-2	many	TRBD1	CSASWTGSEYGYTF	TGCAGTGCTAGTTGGACAGGCAGCGAATATGGCTACACCTTC
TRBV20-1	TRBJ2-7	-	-	CSAPQTASYEQYF	TGCAGTGCTCCCCAGACGGCTTCCTACGAGCAGTACTTC
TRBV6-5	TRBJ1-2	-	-	CASSSSPVIEGYGYTF	TGTGCCAGCAGTTCGTCTCCAGTCATCGAGGGCTATGGCTACACCTTC
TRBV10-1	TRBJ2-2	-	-	CASSDHERHTGELFF	TGCGCCAGCAGTGATCACGAGAGGCACACCGGGGAGCTGTTTTTT
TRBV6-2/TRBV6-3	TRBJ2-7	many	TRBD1	CASSERTGGLEQYF	TGTGCCAGCAGTGAGCGGACAGGGGGACTCGAGCAGTACTTC
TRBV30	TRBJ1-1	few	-	CAWTPEVYTEAFF	TGTGCCTGGACCCCTGAGGTCTACACTGAAGCTTTCTTT
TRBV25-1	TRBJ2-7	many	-	CASSRKSSSYEQYF	TGTGCCAGCAGCCGGAAATCTAGCTCCTACGAGCAGTACTTC
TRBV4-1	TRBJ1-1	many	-	CASSQGWGRLAEAFF	TGCGCCAGCAGCCAAGGTTGGGGCAGGTTGGCTGAAGCTTTCTTT
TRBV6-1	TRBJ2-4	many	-	CASSDGTLENIQYF	TGTGCCAGCAGTGACGGGACACTGGAAAACATTCAGTACTTC
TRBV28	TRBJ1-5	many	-	CASSSRNQPQHF	TGTGCCAGCAGTTCTCGGAATCAGCCCCAGCATTTT
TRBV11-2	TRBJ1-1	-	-	CASSFPILSVAYTDAFF	TGTGCCAGCAGCTTCCCAATCTTGTCGGTGGCGTACACTGATGCTTTCTTT